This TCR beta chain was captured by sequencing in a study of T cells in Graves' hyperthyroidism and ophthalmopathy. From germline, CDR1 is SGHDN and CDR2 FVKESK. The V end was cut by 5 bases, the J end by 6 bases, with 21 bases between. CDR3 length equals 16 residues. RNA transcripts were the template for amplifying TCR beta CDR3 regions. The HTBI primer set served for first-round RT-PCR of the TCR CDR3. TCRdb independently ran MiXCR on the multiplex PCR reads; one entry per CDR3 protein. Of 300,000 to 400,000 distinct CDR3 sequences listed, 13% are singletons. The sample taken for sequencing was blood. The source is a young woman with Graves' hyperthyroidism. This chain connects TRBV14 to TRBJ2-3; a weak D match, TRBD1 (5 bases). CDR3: CASSKTVNRLRDTQYF. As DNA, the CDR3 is TGTGCCAGCAGCAAGACAGTGAACCGCCTAAGGGATACGCAGTATTTT. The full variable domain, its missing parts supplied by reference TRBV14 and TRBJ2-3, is EAGVTQFPSHSVIEKGQTVTLRCDPISGHDNLYWYRRVMGKEIKFLLHFVKESKQDESGMPNNRFLAERTGGTYSTLKVQPAELEDSGVYFCASSKTVNRLRDTQYFGPGTRLTVL.